This passage covers 8 T cell receptor beta chains from one sample sequenced in a study of breast tumors, draining lymph nodes, adjacent tissues. Via MiXCR, TCRdb re-called the multiplex PCR reads, giving one row per CDR3 protein. The data contain about 230,000 distinct CDR3 sequences, approximately 30% of them singletons. The lymph nodes were axillary draining lymph nodes from breast cancer patients. Sequenced input: axillary lymph node tissue. The receptors stem from a female donor with breast cancer. Some clones in this sample may be carry-over from other donors' samples.

About this clonotype: A much larger clonotype is one base distant, so this may be a read error. This chain joins TRBV11-3 and TRBJ1-1; D remains ambiguous. With 4 bases removed from V and 1 base from J, the gap between germline ends came to 7 bases. Germline values: CDR1 SGHNT, CDR2 YENEEA. The CDR3 totals 13 residues. The CDR3 DNA is TGTGCCAGCAGCTGGACGAAGAACACTGAAGCTTTCTTT. This translates into CASSWTKNTEAFF.

About this clonotype itself: A read error is possible here, since a much larger clone lies one base away. This chain uses TRBV6-1 with TRBJ2-7; D possibly matches TRBD1 or TRBD2 (5 bases each). V was trimmed by 6 bases and J by 2 bases, leaving 11 bases between them. Germline V lookup: CDR1 MNHNS, CDR2 SASEGT. CDR3 length equals 13 residues. In DNA, the CDR3 is TGTGCCAGCAGGCCCGGGACCCCCTACGAGCAGTACTTC. It codes for CASRPGTPYEQYF.

This sequence joins TRBV5-6 and TRBJ2-5, with 9 bases matching TRBD1. Germline trimming cut 0 bases from V and 3 bases from J; bases unmatched to any gene: 15. Germline-derived CDR1 and CDR2 are SGHDT and YYEEEE. The CDR3 runs to 19 residues. This CDR3 is CASSLGAQGGDRAKETQYF. The DNA for the CDR3 is TGTGCCAGCAGCTTGGGGGCCCAAGGAGGGGACAGGGCCAAAGAGACCCAGTACTTC.

The chain employs TRBV9 and TRBJ2-2; TRBD2 matches 11 bases. Germline lookup yields CDR1 SGDLS and CDR2 YYNGEE. V lost 3 bases to trimming and J lost 4 bases; unmatched junction nucleotides: 14. The CDR3 has 19 amino acids. As DNA, the CDR3 is TGTGCCAGCAGCGGAGCGGTCACAGGGACTAGCGGAATCACCGGGGAGCTGTTTTTT. Translation: CASSGAVTGTSGITGELFF.

This clonotype was picked up many times. The chain employs TRBV29-1 and TRBJ2-1; the D is unclear. CDR1 is SQVTM, CDR2 ANQGSEA, per germline. The CDR3 spans 13 residues. Trimming left V 7 bases short and J 0 bases short, with 10 bases between. This CDR3 is CSGRKSSYNEQFF. For the CDR3, the DNA is TGCAGCGGCCGCAAAAGCTCCTACAATGAGCAGTTCTTC.

This clonotype was observed at least ten times. The V gene is TRBV6-1, the J gene TRBJ1-5; D might be TRBD1 (5 bases). Per germline, CDR1 MNHNS and CDR2 SASEGT. The CDR3 runs 15 residues. The V end lost 3 bases, the J end lost 0 bases, and 9 bases lay between the germline ends. The CDR3 loop is CASSDWTSSNQPQHF. In nucleotides, the CDR3 is TGTGCCAGCAGTGATTGGACAAGTAGCAATCAGCCCCAGCATTTT.

Ten or more counts support this clonotype. V usage is TRBV27 and J usage is TRBJ1-5; D gene ambiguous. The CDR3 contains 14 residues. Germline values: CDR1 MNHEY, CDR2 SMNVEV (reference sequence). V shed 6 bases and J shed 1 base, with 10 bases lying between them. The DNA of the CDR3 is TGTGCCAGCAGGGACTCGAAGAGCAATCAGCCCCAGCATTTT. This gives the protein CASRDSKSNQPQHF.

Regarding this clonotype: A read error may be the cause here, since a much bigger clone is one base away. This chain joins TRBV30 and TRBJ2-7, with unresolved D. This CDR3 contains 12 residues. Germline V lookup: CDR1 GTSNPN, CDR2 SVGIG (reference sequence). The CDR3: CAWSRATGPDNF. CDR3 bases: TGTGCCTGGAGTCGAGCCACCGGGCCAGACAACTTC.